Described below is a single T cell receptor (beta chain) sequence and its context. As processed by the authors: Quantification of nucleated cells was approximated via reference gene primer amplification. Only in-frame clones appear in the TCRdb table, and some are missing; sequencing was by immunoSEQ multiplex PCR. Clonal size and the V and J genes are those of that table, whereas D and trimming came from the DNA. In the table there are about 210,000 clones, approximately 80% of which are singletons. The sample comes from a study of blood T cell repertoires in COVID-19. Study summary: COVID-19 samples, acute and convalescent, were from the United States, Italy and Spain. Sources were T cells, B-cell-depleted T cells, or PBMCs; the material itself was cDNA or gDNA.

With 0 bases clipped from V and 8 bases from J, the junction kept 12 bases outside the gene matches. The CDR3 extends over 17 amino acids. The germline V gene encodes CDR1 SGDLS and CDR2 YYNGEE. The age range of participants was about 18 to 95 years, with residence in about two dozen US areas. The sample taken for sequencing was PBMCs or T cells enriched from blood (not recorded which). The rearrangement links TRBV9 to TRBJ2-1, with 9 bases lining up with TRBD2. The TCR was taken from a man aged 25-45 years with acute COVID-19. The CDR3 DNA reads TGTGCCAGCAGCGTAGACCCTGCGGGACTAGCAGTGGATGAGCAGTTCTTC. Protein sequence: CASSVDPAGLAVDEQFF.